Presented here are 14 T cell receptor beta chains from one specimen sequenced in a study of OX40 agonist ivuxolimab in advanced cancers. Generated by immunoSEQ multiplex PCR, the TCRdb table keeps only in-frame clones and is missing some. Of about 16,000 clones in the sample, 80% to 90% were seen once. The source was CD4+ or CD8+ T cells sorted from blood, collected in a trial of the OX40 agonist ivuxolimab. These receptors all stem from an adult with an advanced solid tumor such as melanoma, head and neck, liver or kidney cancer.

The genes are TRBV28 and TRBJ1-1; D remains unclear. The CDR3 extends over 14 amino acids. Germline values: CDR1 MDHEN, CDR2 SYDVKM. Trimming stripped 3 bases from V and 2 bases from J, with 10 bases between. CDR3 in DNA: TGTGCCAGCAGTTTGGCCCCTAGAAACACTGAAGCTTTCTTT. Translating gives CASSLAPRNTEAFF.

In its sample, this clone was seen once. This chain links TRBV7-2 with TRBJ2-2; D remains unclear. Germline CDR1 SGHTA, CDR2 FQGNSA. The CDR3 sequence is 15 residues long. V dropped 1 base and J dropped 0 bases, with 6 bases sitting between them. CDR3 amino acids: CASSLGQTNTGELFF. The DNA of the CDR3 is TGTGCCAGCAGCTTAGGCCAGACGAACACCGGGGAGCTGTTTTTT.

This chain joins TRBV7-9 and TRBJ2-3; 7 bases map to TRBD2. Per the germline V gene, CDR1 is SEHNR and CDR2 is FQNEAQ (reference sequence). V shed 3 bases and J 5 bases; nucleotides not matched to a gene: 8. The CDR3 has 15 amino acids. CDR3: CASSFGGGSGDTQYF. CDR3 coding DNA: TGTGCCAGCAGCTTTGGTGGCGGGAGTGGAGATACGCAGTATTTT.

J is TRBJ2-5 and V is TRBV2; the D gene could be TRBD1 or TRBD2 (5 bases each). V was pared by 0 bases and J by 5 bases, with 10 bases between. Germline CDR1 is SNHLY and CDR2 is FYNNEI. The length of the CDR3 is 14 residues. The CDR3 here is CASSEARWGETQYF. The CDR3 nucleotides are TGTGCCAGCAGTGAAGCTCGGTGGGGGGAGACCCAGTACTTC.

The V and J genes are TRBV7-2 and TRBJ2-3; the D is unclear. This CDR3 contains 15 residues. Germline loops: CDR1 SGHTA, CDR2 FQGNSA. The V end was cut by 2 bases, the J end by 3 bases, with 12 bases between. The CDR3 spells CASSLTSLGTDTQYF. CDR3 DNA sequence: TGTGCCAGCAGCTTAACCTCCCTGGGTACAGATACGCAGTATTTT. Variable domain in full (rest from reference TRBV7-2 and TRBJ2-3): GAGVSQSPSNKVTEKGKDVELRCDPISGHTALYWYRQSLGQGLEFLIYFQGNSAPDKSGLPSDRFSAERTGGSVSTLTIQRTQQEDSAVYLCASSLTSLGTDTQYFGPGTRLTVL.

The rearrangement uses TRBV19 and TRBJ1-1; perhaps TRBD1 as D (6 bases). V lost 5 bases and J lost 3, with 16 bases in between. Germline CDR1 is LNHDA and CDR2 is SQIVND (reference sequence). The CDR3 extends over 15 amino acids. CDR3: CASSLQGRGHTEAFF. Written as DNA, the CDR3 is TGTGCCAGTAGTTTACAGGGAAGAGGGCACACTGAAGCTTTCTTT.

This clone was counted once. The V and J genes are TRBV28 and TRBJ2-5; D may be TRBD1 (6 bases). Germline V gives CDR1 MDHEN, CDR2 SYDVKM. The CDR3 extends over 14 amino acids. V lost 3 bases to trimming and J lost 2 bases, with 10 bases between them. The CDR3 DNA follows: TGTGCCAGCAGTTTCCCGGGACAACAAGAGACCCAGTACTTC. The encoded protein is CASSFPGQQETQYF.

The chain carries TRBV5-5 and TRBJ2-5, with TRBD1 identical over 7 bases. V gave up 4 bases and J gave up 2 bases; unmatched junction bases: 8. The CDR3 loop spans 15 amino acids. CDR1 is SGHKS, CDR2 YYEKEE, per germline (reference sequence). Written as DNA, the CDR3 is TGTGCCAGCAGCAATGCTCCGGGACAGCAAGAGACCCAGTACTTC. This encodes CASSNAPGQQETQYF. Filled out from reference TRBV5-5 and TRBJ2-5, the complete variable domain reads DAGVTQSPTHLIKTRGQQVTLRCSPISGHKSVSWYQQVLGQGPQFIFQYYEKEERGRGNFPDRFSARQFPNYSSELNVNALLLGDSALYLCASSNAPGQQETQYFGPGTRLLVL.

The chain has TRBV28 and TRBJ1-2; 12 bases map to TRBD1. The CDR3 loop spans 15 amino acids. V shed 7 bases and J 4 bases; nucleotides not matched to a gene: 7. Germline lookup yields CDR1 MDHEN and CDR2 SYDVKM. The CDR3, as DNA: TGTGCCAGCATAATGGGACAGGGGGCTGGCTATGGCTACACCTTC. Protein sequence: CASIMGQGAGYGYTF.

This clone was seen more than once but under ten times. In DNA form, the CDR3 reads TGTGCCTGGAGACCCCTAGCGGGGGGGGAAGAGCAGTTCTTC. This codes for CAWRPLAGGEEQFF. The chain recombines TRBV30 with TRBJ2-1, with TRBD2 matching over 12 bases. V trimming: 3 bases; J trimming: 10 bases; junction bases outside the gene matches: 7. Germline V lookup: CDR1 GTSNPN, CDR2 SVGIG (reference sequence). This CDR3 region has 14 residues.

This clone was detected a few times. The genes are TRBV11-2 and TRBJ2-2; D is unresolved. V lost 1 base and J lost 6, with 9 bases in between. The germline CDR1 and CDR2 sequences are SGHAT and FQNNGV. The CDR3 length is 14 residues. CDR3 residues: CASSLALGSGELFF. The CDR3, as DNA: TGTGCCAGCAGCTTAGCCCTGGGTTCCGGGGAGCTGTTTTTT.

CDR3 in DNA: TGCGCCAGCAGCTTGGGAGCTAGGCCAGATACGCAGTATTTT. Protein product: CASSLGARPDTQYF. V is TRBV5-1 and J is TRBJ2-3; D remains unclear. V was pared by 0 bases and J by 4 bases, with 9 bases between. The germline V gene has CDR1 SGHRS and CDR2 YFSETQ. This CDR3 contains 14 residues.

The V call is TRBV7-2, the J call TRBJ2-4; TRBD1 is a possible D gene (6 bases). The CDR3 has 15 residues. CDR1 is SGHTA and CDR2 is FQGNSA in the germline V gene. V lost 5 bases and J lost 0, with 11 bases in between. The CDR3, as DNA: TGTGCCAGCAGCCATAGACAGGTAGCCAAAAACATTCAGTACTTC. Translated, it gives CASSHRQVAKNIQYF.

This clone showed up just a few times. V is TRBV6-1 and J is TRBJ2-7; 8 nucleotides agree with TRBD1. Germline V gene lookup returns CDR1 MNHNS and CDR2 SASEGT. The CDR3 spans 13 residues. Losses at the gene ends were 11 bases for V and 2 bases for J; bases not matched to a gene: 8. CDR3 protein: CAGKPGQAYEQYF. DNA for the CDR3: TGTGCCGGAAAACCGGGACAGGCCTACGAGCAGTACTTC.